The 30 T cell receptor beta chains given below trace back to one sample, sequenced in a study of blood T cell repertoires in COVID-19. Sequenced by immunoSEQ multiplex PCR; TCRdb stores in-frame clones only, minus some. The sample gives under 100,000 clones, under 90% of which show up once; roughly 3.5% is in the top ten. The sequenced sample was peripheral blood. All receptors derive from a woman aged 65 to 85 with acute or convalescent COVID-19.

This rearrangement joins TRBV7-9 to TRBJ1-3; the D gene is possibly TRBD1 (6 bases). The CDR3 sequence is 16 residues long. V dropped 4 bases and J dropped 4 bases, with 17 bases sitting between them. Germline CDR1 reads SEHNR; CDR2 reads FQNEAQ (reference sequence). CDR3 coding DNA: TGTGCCAGCAGCTCGGTTACGTCGACAGGCGGAAACACCATATATTTT. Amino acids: CASSSVTSTGGNTIYF. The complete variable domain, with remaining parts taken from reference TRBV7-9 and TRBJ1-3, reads DTGVSQNPRHKITKRGQNVTFRCDPISEHNRLYWYRQTLGQGPEFLTYFQNEAQLEKSRLLSDRFSAERPKGSFSTLEIQRTEQGDSAMYLCASSSVTSTGGNTIYFGEGSWLTVV.

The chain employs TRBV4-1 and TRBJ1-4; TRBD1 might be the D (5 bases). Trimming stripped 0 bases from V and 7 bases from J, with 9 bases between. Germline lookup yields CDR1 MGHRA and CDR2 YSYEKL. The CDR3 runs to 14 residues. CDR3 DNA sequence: TGCGCCAGCAGCCAAGATAGGGGAGGTGAAAAACTGTTTTTT. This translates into CASSQDRGGEKLFF.

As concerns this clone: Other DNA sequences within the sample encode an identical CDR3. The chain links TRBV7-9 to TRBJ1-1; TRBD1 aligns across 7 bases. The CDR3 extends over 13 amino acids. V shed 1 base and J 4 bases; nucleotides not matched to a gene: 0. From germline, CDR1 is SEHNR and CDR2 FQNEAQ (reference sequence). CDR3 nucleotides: TGTGCCAGCAGCTTAGGGACAGGCACTGAAGCTTTCTTT. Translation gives CASSLGTGTEAFF.

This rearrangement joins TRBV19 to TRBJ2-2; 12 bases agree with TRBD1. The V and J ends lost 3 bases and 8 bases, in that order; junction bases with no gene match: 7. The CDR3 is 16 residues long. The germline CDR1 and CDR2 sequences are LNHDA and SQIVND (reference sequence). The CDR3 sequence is CASSITGTGGVGELFF. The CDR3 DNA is TGTGCCAGTAGTATTACCGGGACAGGGGGCGTGGGGGAGCTGTTTTTT.

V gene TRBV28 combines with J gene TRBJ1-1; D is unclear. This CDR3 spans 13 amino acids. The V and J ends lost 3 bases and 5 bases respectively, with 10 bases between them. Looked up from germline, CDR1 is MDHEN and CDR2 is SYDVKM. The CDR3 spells CASSFVSETEAFF. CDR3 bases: TGTGCCAGCAGTTTTGTTTCGGAGACTGAAGCTTTCTTT.

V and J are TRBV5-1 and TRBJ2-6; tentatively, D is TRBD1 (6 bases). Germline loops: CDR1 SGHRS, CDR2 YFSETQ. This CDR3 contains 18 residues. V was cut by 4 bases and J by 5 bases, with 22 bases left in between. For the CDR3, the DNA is TGCGCCAGCAGCCCGAGGGGGACCCAGGGTAGCAGGGCCAACGTCCTGACTTTC. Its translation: CASSPRGTQGSRANVLTF. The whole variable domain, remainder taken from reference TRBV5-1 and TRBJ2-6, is KAGVTQTPRYLIKTRGQQVTLSCSPISGHRSVSWYQQTPGQGLQFLFEYFSETQRNKGNFPGRFSGRQFSNSRSEMNVSTLELGDSALYLCASSPRGTQGSRANVLTFGAGSRLTVL.

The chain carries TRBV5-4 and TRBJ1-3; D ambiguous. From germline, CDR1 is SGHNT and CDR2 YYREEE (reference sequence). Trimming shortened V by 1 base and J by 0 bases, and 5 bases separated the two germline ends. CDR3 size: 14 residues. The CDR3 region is CASSLPGSGNTIYF. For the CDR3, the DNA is TGTGCCAGCAGCTTGCCGGGCTCTGGAAACACCATATATTTT.

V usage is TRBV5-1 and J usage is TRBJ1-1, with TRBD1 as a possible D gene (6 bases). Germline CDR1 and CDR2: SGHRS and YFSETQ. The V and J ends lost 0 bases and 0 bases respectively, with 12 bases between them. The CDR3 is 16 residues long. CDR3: CASSLAPRGMNTEAFF. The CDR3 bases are TGCGCCAGCAGCTTGGCACCCAGGGGCATGAACACTGAAGCTTTCTTT.

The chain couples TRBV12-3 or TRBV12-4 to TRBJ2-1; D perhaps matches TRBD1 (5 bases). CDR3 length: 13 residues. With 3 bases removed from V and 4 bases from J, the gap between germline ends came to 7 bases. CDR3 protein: CASSFRQYNEQFF. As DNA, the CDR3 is TGTGCCAGCAGTTTTCGACAGTACAATGAGCAGTTCTTC.

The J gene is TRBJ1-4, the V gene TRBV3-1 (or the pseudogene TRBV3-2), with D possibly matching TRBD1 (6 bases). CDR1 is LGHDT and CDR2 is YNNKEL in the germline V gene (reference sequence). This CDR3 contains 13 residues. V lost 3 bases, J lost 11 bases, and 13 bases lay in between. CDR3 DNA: TGTGCCAGCAGCCAGGGGGGGCTAGAGAAACTGTTTTTT. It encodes CASSQGGLEKLFF.

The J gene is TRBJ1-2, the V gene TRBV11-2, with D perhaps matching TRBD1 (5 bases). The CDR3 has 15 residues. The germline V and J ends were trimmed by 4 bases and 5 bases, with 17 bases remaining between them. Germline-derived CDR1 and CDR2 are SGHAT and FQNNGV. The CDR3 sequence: CASSWGGDLGYGYTF. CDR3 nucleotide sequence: TGTGCCAGCAGCTGGGGGGGGGATCTGGGTTATGGCTACACCTTC.

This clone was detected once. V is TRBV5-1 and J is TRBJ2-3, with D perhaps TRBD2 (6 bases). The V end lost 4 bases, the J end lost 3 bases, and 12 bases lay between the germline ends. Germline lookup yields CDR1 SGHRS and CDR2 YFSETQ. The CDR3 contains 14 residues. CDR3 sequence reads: CASSAGWGTDTQYF. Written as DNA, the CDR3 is TGCGCCAGCAGCGCGGGGTGGGGGACAGATACGCAGTATTTT.

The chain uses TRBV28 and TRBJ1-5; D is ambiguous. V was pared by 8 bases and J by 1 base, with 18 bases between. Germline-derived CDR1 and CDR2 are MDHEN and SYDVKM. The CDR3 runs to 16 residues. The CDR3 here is CASLAAHGGSNQPQHF. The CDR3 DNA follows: TGTGCCAGCTTGGCGGCGCATGGAGGGAGCAATCAGCCCCAGCATTTT.

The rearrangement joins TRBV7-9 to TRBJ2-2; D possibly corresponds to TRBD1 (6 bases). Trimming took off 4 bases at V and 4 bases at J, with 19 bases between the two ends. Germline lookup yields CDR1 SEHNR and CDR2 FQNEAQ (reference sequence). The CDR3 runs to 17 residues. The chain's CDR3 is CASSWPVGDMFTGELFF. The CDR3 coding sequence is TGTGCCAGCAGCTGGCCAGTGGGGGACATGTTCACCGGGGAGCTGTTTTTT.

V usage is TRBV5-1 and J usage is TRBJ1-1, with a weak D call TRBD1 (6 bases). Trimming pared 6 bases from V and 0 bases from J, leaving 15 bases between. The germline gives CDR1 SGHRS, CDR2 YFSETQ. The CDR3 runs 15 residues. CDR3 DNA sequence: TGCGCCAGCAAAGGGGGGGCTCCGATGAACACTGAAGCTTTCTTT. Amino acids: CASKGGAPMNTEAFF.

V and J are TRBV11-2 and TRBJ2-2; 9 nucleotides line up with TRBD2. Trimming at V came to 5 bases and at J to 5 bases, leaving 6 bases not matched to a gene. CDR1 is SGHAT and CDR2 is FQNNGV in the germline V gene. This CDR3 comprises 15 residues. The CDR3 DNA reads TGTGCCAGCAGCCTCTCCAGCGGGAGGACCGGGGAGCTGTTTTTT. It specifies CASSLSSGRTGELFF.

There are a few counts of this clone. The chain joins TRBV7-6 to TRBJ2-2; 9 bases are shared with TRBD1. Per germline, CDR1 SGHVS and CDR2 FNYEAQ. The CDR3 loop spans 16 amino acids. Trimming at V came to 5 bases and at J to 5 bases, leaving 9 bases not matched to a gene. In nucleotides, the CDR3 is TGTGCCAGCAGCCTATCGGACAGGGGAGGAACCGGGGAGCTGTTTTTT. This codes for CASSLSDRGGTGELFF. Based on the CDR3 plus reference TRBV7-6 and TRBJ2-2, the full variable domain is GAGVSQSPRYKVTKRGQDVALRCDPISGHVSLYWYRQALGQGPEFLTYFNYEAQQDKSGLPNDRFSAERPEGSISTLTIQRTEQRDSAMYRCASSLSDRGGTGELFFGEGSRLTVL.

CDR3 sequence (DNA): TGTGCCAGCAGACCGGGGGGCGAGGGCGGAAAACTGTTTTTT. This gives the protein CASRPGGEGGKLFF. J is TRBJ1-4 and V is TRBV6-5, with D perhaps TRBD1 (6 bases). The CDR3 totals 14 residues. V shed 6 bases and J shed 10 bases, with 18 bases lying between them. Germline V lookup: CDR1 MNHEY, CDR2 SVGAGI.

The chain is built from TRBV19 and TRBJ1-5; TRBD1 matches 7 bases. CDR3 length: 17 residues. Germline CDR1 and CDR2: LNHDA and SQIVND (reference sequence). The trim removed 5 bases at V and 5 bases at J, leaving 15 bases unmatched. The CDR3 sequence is CASSPTGTLLSDQPQHF. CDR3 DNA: TGTGCCAGTAGTCCGACAGGGACACTTTTGTCCGATCAGCCCCAGCATTTT.

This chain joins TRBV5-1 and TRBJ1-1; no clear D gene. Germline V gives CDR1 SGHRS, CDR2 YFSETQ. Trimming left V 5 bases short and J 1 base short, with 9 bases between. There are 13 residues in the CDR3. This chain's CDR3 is CASSGGGNTEAFF. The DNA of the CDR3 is TGCGCCAGCAGTGGCGGCGGGAACACTGAAGCTTTCTTT.

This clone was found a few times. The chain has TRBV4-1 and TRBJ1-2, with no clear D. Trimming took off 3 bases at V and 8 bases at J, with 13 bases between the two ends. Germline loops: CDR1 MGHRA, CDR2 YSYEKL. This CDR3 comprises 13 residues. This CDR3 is CASSHPGNVGYTF. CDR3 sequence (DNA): TGCGCCAGCAGCCACCCCGGGAATGTGGGCTACACCTTC.

CDR3 DNA sequence: TGTGCCAGTTTGGGTAGCGGACAAAGTTCTTCTGAAGCTTTCTTT. Encoded protein: CASLGSGQSSSEAFF. The V gene is TRBV2, the J gene TRBJ1-1, with D possibly matching TRBD1 (5 bases). Trimming cost V 9 bases and J 6 bases, with 23 bases left between them. The CDR3 has 15 residues. Germline loops: CDR1 SNHLY, CDR2 FYNNEI.

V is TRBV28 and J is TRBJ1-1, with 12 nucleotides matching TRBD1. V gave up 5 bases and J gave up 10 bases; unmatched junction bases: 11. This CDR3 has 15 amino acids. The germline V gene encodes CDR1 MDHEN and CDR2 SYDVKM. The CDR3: CASSAPGQGASRAFF. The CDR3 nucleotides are TGTGCCAGCAGTGCGCCGGGACAGGGGGCGAGTCGAGCTTTCTTT.

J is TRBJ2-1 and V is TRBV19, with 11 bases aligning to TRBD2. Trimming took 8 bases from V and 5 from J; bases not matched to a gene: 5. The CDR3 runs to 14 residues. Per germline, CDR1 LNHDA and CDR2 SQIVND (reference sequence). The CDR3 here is CASRTSGGNNEQFF. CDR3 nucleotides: TGTGCCAGTCGTACTAGCGGGGGAAACAATGAGCAGTTCTTC.

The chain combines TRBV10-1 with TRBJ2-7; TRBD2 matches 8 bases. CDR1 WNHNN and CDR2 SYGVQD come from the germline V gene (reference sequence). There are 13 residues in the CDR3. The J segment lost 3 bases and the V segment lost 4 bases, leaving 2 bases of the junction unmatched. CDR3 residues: CASSASGLYEQYF. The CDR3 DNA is TGCGCCAGCAGTGCTAGCGGGCTCTACGAGCAGTACTTC.

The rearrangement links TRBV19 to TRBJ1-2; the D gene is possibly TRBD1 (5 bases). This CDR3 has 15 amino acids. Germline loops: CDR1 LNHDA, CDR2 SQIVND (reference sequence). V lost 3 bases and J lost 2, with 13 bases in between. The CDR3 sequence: CASSIERQGNYGYTF. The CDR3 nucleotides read TGTGCCAGTAGTATCGAACGGCAGGGCAACTATGGCTACACCTTC.

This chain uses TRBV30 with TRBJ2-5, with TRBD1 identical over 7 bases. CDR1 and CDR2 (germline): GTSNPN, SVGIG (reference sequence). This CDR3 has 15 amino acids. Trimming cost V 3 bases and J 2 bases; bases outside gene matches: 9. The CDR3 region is CAWSKGDRTQETQYF. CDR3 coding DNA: TGTGCCTGGAGCAAAGGGGACAGAACTCAAGAGACCCAGTACTTC.

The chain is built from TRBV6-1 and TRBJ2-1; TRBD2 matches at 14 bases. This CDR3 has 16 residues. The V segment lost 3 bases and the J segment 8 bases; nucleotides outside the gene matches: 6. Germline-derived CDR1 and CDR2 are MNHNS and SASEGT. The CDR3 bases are TGTGCCAGCAGTGAGGGACTAGCGGGAGTCGGGTATGAGCAGTTCTTC. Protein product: CASSEGLAGVGYEQFF.

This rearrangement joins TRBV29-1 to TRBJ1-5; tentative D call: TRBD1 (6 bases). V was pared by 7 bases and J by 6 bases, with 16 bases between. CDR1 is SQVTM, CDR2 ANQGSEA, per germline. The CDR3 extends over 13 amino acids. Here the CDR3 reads CSALTGTSQPQHF. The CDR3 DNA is TGCAGCGCCCTTACAGGGACTAGTCAGCCCCAGCATTTT. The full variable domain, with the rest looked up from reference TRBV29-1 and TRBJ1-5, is SAVISQKPSRDICQRGTSLTIQCQVDSQVTMMFWYRQQPGQSLTLIATANQGSEATYESGFVIDKFPISRPNLTFSTLTVSNMSPEDSSIYLCSALTGTSQPQHFGDGTRLSIL.

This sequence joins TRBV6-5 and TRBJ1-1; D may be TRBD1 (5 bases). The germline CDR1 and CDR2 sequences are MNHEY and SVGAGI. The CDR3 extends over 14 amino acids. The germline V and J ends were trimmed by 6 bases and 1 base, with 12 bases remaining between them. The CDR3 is CASRQELGNTEAFF. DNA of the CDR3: TGTGCCAGCAGACAGGAATTGGGGAACACTGAAGCTTTCTTT.